This T cell receptor (beta chain) was obtained from a study of CD8+ T cells in alopecia areata. As for treatment: oral pan-JAK inhibitor, 5-10 mg twice daily. Reverse transcription of extracted RNA yielded cDNA, which provided the sequencing template. Clones were sequenced by immunoSEQ multiplex PCR, and TCRdb holds only the in-frame ones, with some missing. Of under 150,000 clones in the sample, approximately 51% were seen once. Points from the study as a whole: Among the top 100, expanded CD8+ clones were significantly decreased by tofacitinib, as was scalp clonality.

Points on this clone: Antigen unknown.

The receptor comes from a human donor with alopecia areata. The sample here was CD4+ T cells sorted from blood, taken at week 24, from a patient treated with tofacitinib.

This chain's CDR3 is CASSFVGGGFSYEQYF. The CDR3 region has the DNA TGTGCCAGCAGCTTCGTAGGGGGCGGATTCTCCTACGAGCAGTACTTC. The rearrangement uses TRBV5-6 and TRBJ2-7; TRBD1 matches 7 bases. The junction had 8 bases not matched to a gene; V was cut back by 2 bases and J by 0 bases. CDR1 is SGHDT, CDR2 YYEEEE, per germline. This CDR3 has 16 amino acids. Variable domain in full (rest from reference TRBV5-6 and TRBJ2-7): DAGVTQSPTHLIKTRGQQVTLRCSPKSGHDTVSWYQQALGQGPQFIFQYYEEEERQRGNFPDRFSGHQFPNYSSELNVNALLLGDSALYLCASSFVGGGFSYEQYFGPGTRLTVT.